Described below is a single T cell receptor beta chain sequence and its context. The antigen is unknown. The data were taken from a study of vaccination and CD4 T cells after COVID-19. Study-wide points: Investigators enrolled relatively few convalescent patients and included no early post-infection timepoints.

The assay that was used to sequence DNA from cultured CD4+ T cells was the Oncomine TCR Beta short-read assay. Genomic DNA was isolated from cultured CD4+ T cells. Using its own MiXCR run on the PCR reads, TCRdb lists one record per CDR3 protein. The data contain roughly 8,400 distinct CDR3 sequences, about 31% of them singletons. As for treatment: roughly 11-day PBMC culture with coronavirus spike peptide pools or control peptides (ViraFEST assay). CD4+ T cells of the unexposed donor were collected before the COVID-19 pandemic (2011-2018). Culture of about 1.8 million PBMCs per well took place with 10 IU/ml IL-2 and roughly 9.5 ug/ml peptide pools. Germline values: CDR1 MNHNS, CDR2 SASEGT. The CDR3 is 17 amino acids. V was clipped by 6 bases and J by 2 bases; unmatched bases: 14.

The clonotype comes from a human donor in good health. Sequencing was done on a sample of CD4+ T cells from blood, cultured in vitro. The chain recombines TRBV6-1 with TRBJ2-3; 7 bases match TRBD2. The CDR3 protein is CASSSRRWEGPTDTQYF. The CDR3 nucleotides read TGTGCCAGCAGCTCCCGAAGGTGGGAGGGCCCCACAGATACGCAGTATTTT.